Shown below are 8 T cell receptor beta chains from a single sample sequenced in a study of cytomegalovirus exposure and HLA in healthy donors. Both 60 Vbeta primers and 13 Jbeta primers went into the PCR. Sequencing was performed with immunoSEQ multiplex PCR; in TCRdb, only in-frame clones are kept and a portion is missing. The sample contains approximately 180,000 clones, about four fifths of which appear only once. Sequencing was performed on PBMCs. These receptors all come from a woman under 30 in good health and CMV-seropositive.

This clone was detected once. The CDR3 region has the DNA TGTGCCAGCAGCTTGGAGCTCTTAAACAATGAGCAGTTCTTC. Amino acids: CASSLELLNNEQFF. This chain uses TRBV5-4 with TRBJ2-1, with unresolved D. Trimming took off 0 bases at V and 5 bases at J, with 9 bases between the two ends. The germline gives CDR1 SGHNT, CDR2 YYREEE (reference sequence). This CDR3 is 14 amino acids long.

The genes are TRBV7-6 and TRBJ2-4, with TRBD1 as a possible D gene (5 bases). CDR3 length: 14 residues. V was trimmed by 3 bases and J by 12 bases, leaving 18 bases between them. Germline V CDR1 and CDR2: SGHVS, FNYEAQ. The CDR3 sequence is CASSLGDSADSQYF. CDR3 sequence (DNA): TGTGCCAGCAGCTTGGGCGATTCAGCAGACAGTCAGTACTTC.

In this sample, this clone turned up a few times. The J gene is TRBJ2-3, the V gene TRBV5-1, with 9 nucleotides matching TRBD2. The CDR3 has 17 amino acids. J was trimmed by 2 bases and V by 0 bases; bases with no gene match: 7. Per the germline V gene, CDR1 is SGHRS and CDR2 is YFSETQ. The CDR3 region has the DNA TGCGCCAGCAGCTTGGTGTCTAGCGGGGTTATCACAGATACGCAGTATTTT. This encodes CASSLVSSGVITDTQYF.

The CDR3 sequence: CAWSVLGGLYGYTF. The DNA of the CDR3 is TGTGCCTGGAGTGTACTAGGAGGTCTTTATGGCTACACCTTC. The chain couples TRBV30 to TRBJ1-2, with D hard to call. The germline V gene has CDR1 GTSNPN and CDR2 SVGIG (reference sequence). Trimming shortened V by 0 bases and J by 5 bases, and 13 bases separated the two germline ends. The CDR3 loop spans 14 amino acids.

V usage is TRBV4-1 and J usage is TRBJ2-5; maybe TRBD1 (5 bases). V was cut by 2 bases and J by 1 base, with 14 bases left in between. CDR1 and CDR2 (germline): MGHRA, YSYEKL. This CDR3 spans 16 amino acids. The CDR3 region has the DNA TGCGCCAGCAGCCAACCTTACGGACAATTCCAAGAGACCCAGTACTTC. Translation: CASSQPYGQFQETQYF.

V usage is TRBV14 and J usage is TRBJ1-2, with unresolved D. This CDR3 region has 13 residues. Trimming took off 8 bases at V and 7 bases at J, with 17 bases between the two ends. Germline assignment: CDR1 SGHDN and CDR2 FVKESK. The CDR3 spells CASAPRGIGGYTF. In DNA form, the CDR3 reads TGTGCCAGCGCACCCCGGGGTATTGGTGGCTACACCTTC. Combining the CDR3 with reference TRBV14 and TRBJ1-2 gives the whole variable domain EAGVTQFPSHSVIEKGQTVTLRCDPISGHDNLYWYRRVMGKEIKFLLHFVKESKQDESGMPNNRFLAERTGGTYSTLKVQPAELEDSGVYFCASAPRGIGGYTFGSGTRLTVV.

V is TRBV10-3 and J is TRBJ1-1, with a tentative D call TRBD1 (5 bases). CDR3 length: 16 amino acids. The V end lost 0 bases, the J end lost 7 bases, and 18 bases lay between the germline ends. CDR1 is ENHRY and CDR2 is SYGVKD in the germline V gene. In nucleotides, the CDR3 is TGTGCCATCAGTGAGTCGACCATTAGACAGTCAAGTGAAGCTTTCTTT. It specifies CAISESTIRQSSEAFF.

The rearrangement links TRBV30 to TRBJ2-7; unclear D gene. The CDR3 covers 12 residues. Germline V lookup: CDR1 GTSNPN, CDR2 SVGIG (reference sequence). The V end lost 2 bases, the J end lost 0 bases, and 5 bases lay between the germline ends. The CDR3 protein is CAWSSSSYEQYF. The CDR3 bases are TGTGCCTGGAGTAGTAGCTCCTACGAGCAGTACTTC.